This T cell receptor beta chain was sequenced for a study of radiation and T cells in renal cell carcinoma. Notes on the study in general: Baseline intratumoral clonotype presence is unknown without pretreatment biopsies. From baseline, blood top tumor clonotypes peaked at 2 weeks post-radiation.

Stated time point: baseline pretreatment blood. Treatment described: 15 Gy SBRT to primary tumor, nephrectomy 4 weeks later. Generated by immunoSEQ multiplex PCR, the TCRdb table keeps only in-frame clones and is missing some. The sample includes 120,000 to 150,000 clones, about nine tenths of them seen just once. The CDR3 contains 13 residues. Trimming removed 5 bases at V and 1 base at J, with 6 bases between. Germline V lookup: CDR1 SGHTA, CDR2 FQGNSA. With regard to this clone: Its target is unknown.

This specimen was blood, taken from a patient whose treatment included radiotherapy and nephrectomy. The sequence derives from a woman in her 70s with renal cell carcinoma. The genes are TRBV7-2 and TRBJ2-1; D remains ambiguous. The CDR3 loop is CASSLISYNEQFF. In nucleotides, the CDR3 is TGTGCCAGCAGCCTAATTTCCTACAATGAGCAGTTCTTC.